The table lists the clone carrying this T cell receptor beta chain with a count of one. This sample was included in a study of OX40 agonist ivuxolimab in advanced cancers. Germline-derived CDR1 and CDR2 are GTSNPN and SVGIG (reference sequence). This CDR3 spans 13 amino acids. The V and J ends lost 0 bases and 5 bases respectively, with 7 bases between them. Produced via immunoSEQ multiplex PCR; TCRdb's table is partial and in-frame only. The sample has tens of thousands of clones, about 89% seen once. The source of this sequence is an adult with an advanced solid tumor such as melanoma, head and neck, liver or kidney cancer. V and J are TRBV30 and TRBJ2-2; D uncertain. The sequencing used CD4+ or CD8+ T cells sorted from blood, collected in a trial of the OX40 agonist ivuxolimab. CDR3: CAWSVHNTGELFF. CDR3 nucleotide sequence: TGTGCCTGGAGTGTACATAATACCGGGGAGCTGTTTTTT.